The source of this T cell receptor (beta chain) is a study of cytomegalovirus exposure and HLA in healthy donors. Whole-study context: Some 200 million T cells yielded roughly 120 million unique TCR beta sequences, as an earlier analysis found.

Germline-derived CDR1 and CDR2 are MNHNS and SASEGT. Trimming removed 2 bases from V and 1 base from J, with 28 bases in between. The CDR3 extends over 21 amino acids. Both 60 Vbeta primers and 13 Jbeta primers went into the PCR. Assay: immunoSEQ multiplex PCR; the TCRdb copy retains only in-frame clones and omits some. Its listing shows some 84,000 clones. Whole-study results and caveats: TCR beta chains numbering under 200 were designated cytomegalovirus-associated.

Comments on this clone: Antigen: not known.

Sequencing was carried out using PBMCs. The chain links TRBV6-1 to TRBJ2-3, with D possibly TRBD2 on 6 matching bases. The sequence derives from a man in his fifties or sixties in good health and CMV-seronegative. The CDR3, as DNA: TGTGCCAGCAGTGAATCTGCTTGGAGGGTCGGGTCCCGCGCGGGCACAGATACGCAGTATTTT. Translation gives CASSESAWRVGSRAGTDTQYF.